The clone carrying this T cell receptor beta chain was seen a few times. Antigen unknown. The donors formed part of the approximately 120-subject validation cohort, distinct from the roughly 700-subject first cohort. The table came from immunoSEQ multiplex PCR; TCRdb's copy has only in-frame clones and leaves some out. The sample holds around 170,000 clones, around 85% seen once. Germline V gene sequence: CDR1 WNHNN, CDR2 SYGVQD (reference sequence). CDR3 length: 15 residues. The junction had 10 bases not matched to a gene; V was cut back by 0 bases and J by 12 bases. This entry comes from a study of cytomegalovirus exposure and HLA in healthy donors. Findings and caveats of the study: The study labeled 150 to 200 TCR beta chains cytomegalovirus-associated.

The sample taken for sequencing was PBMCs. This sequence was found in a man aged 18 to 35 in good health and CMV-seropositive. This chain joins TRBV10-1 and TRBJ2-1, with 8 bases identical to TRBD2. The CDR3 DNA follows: TGCGCCAGCAGTGAGTCCGGTAATAGCGGGGATATGCAGTTCTTC. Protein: CASSESGNSGDMQFF.